The clone carrying this T cell receptor beta chain was found a few times. The target antigen is unknown. The sample originates from a study of early T cells in non-severe SARS-CoV-2 infection. Background on the study: Bulk RNA taken from unsorted whole blood was sequenced, leaving chains unpaired.

The trim removed 3 bases at V and 4 bases at J, leaving 4 bases unmatched. The length of the CDR3 is 14 residues. From germline, CDR1 is MDHEN and CDR2 SYDVKM. General study results and limits: VDJdb-based matching was biased toward anti-spike CD8 responses and missed private and CD4 specificities.

Individual cDNA molecules carried attached unique molecular identifiers. Using its own MiXCR run on the 5' RACE reads, TCRdb lists one record per CDR3 protein. The data hold about 98,000 distinct CDR3 sequences, with 8% to 13% observed a single time. The sequencing input was whole blood. The genes are TRBV28 and TRBJ2-3, with 7 bases matching TRBD2. The receptor comes from an adult who was a healthcare worker with PCR-confirmed SARS-CoV-2 infection or an uninfected control (not recorded which). The CDR3 sequence: CASSFRGRADTQYF. As DNA, the CDR3 is TGTGCCAGCAGTTTCCGGGGGAGGGCAGATACGCAGTATTTT.